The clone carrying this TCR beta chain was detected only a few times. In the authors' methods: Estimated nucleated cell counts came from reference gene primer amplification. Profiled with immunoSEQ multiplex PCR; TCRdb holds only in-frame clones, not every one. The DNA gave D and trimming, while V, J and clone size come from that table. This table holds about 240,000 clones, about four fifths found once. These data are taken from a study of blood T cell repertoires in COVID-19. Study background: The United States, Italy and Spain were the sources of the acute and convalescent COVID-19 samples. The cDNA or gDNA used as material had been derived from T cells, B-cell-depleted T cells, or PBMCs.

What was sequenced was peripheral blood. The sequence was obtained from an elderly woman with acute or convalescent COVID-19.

As DNA, the CDR3 is TGCGCCAGCAGTGGACGGCAGGGTTCCTACGAGCAGTACTTC. As protein: CASSGRQGSYEQYF. The chain employs TRBV10-1 and TRBJ2-7, with D possibly TRBD1 on 5 matching bases. Germline CDR1 WNHNN, CDR2 SYGVQD (reference sequence). V was shortened by 4 bases and J by 1 base, with 11 bases between the two germline ends. This CDR3 spans 14 amino acids.